These 14 T cell receptor beta chains were all obtained from the same sample, sequenced in a study of response to subunit inactivated influenza vaccine. TCRdb processed the RT-PCR reads anew with MiXCR; each CDR3 protein has one entry. The sample lists about 540,000 distinct CDR3 sequences; approximately 24% were seen once. The same sample was also used in a study of T cells expressing NK-cell markers. That study adds: The authors generated TCR beta cDNA through 5'RACE template switching with UMIs.

This sample comprised CD4+ T cells sorted from PBMCs, obtained 12 days after vaccination. These receptors were obtained from a man aged 45-65 years who received an inactivated influenza vaccine.

To note about this clonotype: The junction does not match germline at one end; this may be a read error. The rearrangement links TRBV18 to TRBJ2-5; TRBD2 aligns across 14 bases. The V gene's germline CDR1 is KGHSH and CDR2 LQKENI. This CDR3 is 17 amino acids long. In DNA, the CDR3 is TGTGCCAGCTCACGGCGTAAGGGACTAGCGGGAGAAGAGACCCAGGACTTC. As protein: CASSRRKGLAGEETQDF.

This clonotype came up once. The rearrangement joins TRBV7-9 to TRBJ1-5; possibly TRBD1 for D (6 bases). V lost 5 bases and J lost 7, with 9 bases in between. In germline, CDR1 is SEHNR, CDR2 FQNEAQ (reference sequence). The CDR3 sequence is 12 residues long. Here the CDR3 DNA reads TGTGCCAGCAGCCGAACAGGGCAGCCCCAGCATTTT. It codes for CASSRTGQPQHF.

This rearrangement joins TRBV12-3 or TRBV12-4 to TRBJ1-3; D might be TRBD1 (5 bases). V lost 3 bases and J 0 bases, leaving 15 bases between the germline ends. This CDR3 region has 17 residues. Here the CDR3 DNA reads TGTGCCAGCAGTTTCGGGGTCGGGGCGCCCTCTGGAAACACCATATATTTT. Amino acid sequence: CASSFGVGAPSGNTIYF.

The table lists this clonotype with a few counts. The genes are TRBV14 and TRBJ2-7, with 7 bases lining up with TRBD2. The V segment lost 4 bases and the J segment 2 bases; nucleotides outside the gene matches: 2. The CDR3 runs 13 residues. Germline assignment: CDR1 SGHDN and CDR2 FVKESK. The CDR3 DNA is TGTGCCAGCAGCCGGGGGGGGGCCTACGAGCAGTACTTC. This codes for CASSRGGAYEQYF.

The CDR3: CATSRDPGFTGELFF. The CDR3 DNA is TGTGCCACCAGCAGAGATCCAGGGTTCACCGGGGAGCTGTTTTTT. V gene TRBV15 combines with J gene TRBJ2-2; possible D gene TRBD1, 5 bases. CDR3 length: 15 amino acids. Trimming cost V 0 bases and J 4 bases, with 9 bases left between them. Germline V gene data show CDR1 as LNHNV and CDR2 as YYDKDF (reference sequence).

In this sample, this clonotype turned up a few times. This chain links TRBV12-3 or TRBV12-4 with TRBJ2-3, with TRBD2 as a possible D gene (9 bases). This CDR3 has 16 residues. Trimming took 5 bases from V and 3 from J, leaving 18 bases between them. The CDR3 is CASSTGGSGRTDTQYF. The CDR3 bases are TGTGCCAGCAGTACAGGGGGTAGCGGGAGAACAGATACGCAGTATTTT.

This clonotype was counted only a few times. This chain uses TRBV28 with TRBJ1-2; no firm D call. CDR3 size: 15 residues. Trimming took off 7 bases at V and 6 bases at J, with 21 bases between the two ends. From germline, CDR1 is MDHEN and CDR2 SYDVKM. This CDR3 reads CASIPGGDQTHGYTF. The CDR3 nucleotides are TGTGCCAGCATCCCGGGAGGAGACCAAACCCATGGCTACACCTTC.

This CDR3 reads CASSQGTGGGFF. CDR3 coding DNA: TGTGCCAGCAGCCAAGGGACCGGGGGCGGTTTCTTC. This chain joins TRBV3-1 and TRBJ2-1, with D perhaps assigned TRBD1 or TRBD2 (6 bases each). Trimming took 1 base from V and 16 from J, leaving 14 bases between them. There are 12 residues in the CDR3. The germline V gene has CDR1 LGHDT and CDR2 YNNKEL (reference sequence).

The rearrangement links TRBV6-5 to TRBJ2-7, with 9 bases aligning to TRBD2. Germline values: CDR1 MNHEY, CDR2 SVGAGI. The V and J ends lost 4 bases and 5 bases, in that order; junction bases with no gene match: 21. The CDR3 is made up of 19 amino acids. CDR3 region: CASSSPGRLADSISDEQYF. CDR3 DNA: TGTGCCAGCAGTTCCCCCGGGAGACTAGCGGACTCAATTAGCGACGAGCAGTACTTC.

This clonotype was detected only a few times. The chain employs TRBV20-1 and TRBJ2-3, with 8 bases lining up with TRBD2. J gave up 0 bases and V 3 bases, and 14 bases lay outside the gene matches. The CDR3 has 18 residues. Germline CDR1 reads DFQATT; CDR2 reads SNEGSKA (reference sequence). CDR3 residues: CSASPGWSGGPSTDTQYF. The CDR3 bases are TGCAGTGCTAGTCCCGGTTGGAGCGGGGGCCCTAGCACAGATACGCAGTATTTT.

This clonotype was seen a few times. The chain couples TRBV28 to TRBJ2-1; 8 nucleotides match TRBD2. Germline CDR1 is MDHEN and CDR2 is SYDVKM. The CDR3 runs 16 residues. Trimming took 3 bases from V and 4 from J; bases not matched to a gene: 8. CDR3 bases: TGTGCCAGCAGTTTGGGCGGGAGGCCTCAATACAATGAGCAGTTCTTC. It codes for CASSLGGRPQYNEQFF.

This clonotype was observed many times. The genes are TRBV5-5 and TRBJ2-1, with 7 positions matching TRBD1. CDR3 length equals 15 residues. V trimming: 3 bases; J trimming: 13 bases; junction bases outside the gene matches: 16. Per the germline V gene, CDR1 is SGHKS and CDR2 is YYEKEE (reference sequence). CDR3 DNA sequence: TGTGCCAGCAGCTACCCTGCCGGGACAGATCTTCCCCAGTTCTTC. Amino acids: CASSYPAGTDLPQFF.

The chain recombines TRBV18 with TRBJ2-2; D gene ambiguous. Trimming shortened V by 3 bases and J by 7 bases, and 15 bases separated the two germline ends. The CDR3 length is 15 residues. The germline V gene encodes CDR1 KGHSH and CDR2 LQKENI. CDR3 in DNA: TGTGCCAGCTCACCCGACGCCAGATTCGGCGGGGAGCTGTTTTTT. It specifies CASSPDARFGGELFF.

The V call is TRBV4-3, the J call TRBJ2-7; 10 nucleotides agree with TRBD1. Germline-derived CDR1 and CDR2 are LGHNA and YSLEER. The CDR3 is 17 amino acids. V trimming: 0 bases; J trimming: 6 bases; junction bases outside the gene matches: 11. The CDR3 sequence: CASSQDLGTGDLGEQYF. CDR3 nucleotides: TGCGCCAGCAGCCAAGATCTCGGGACAGGGGATTTGGGCGAGCAGTACTTC.